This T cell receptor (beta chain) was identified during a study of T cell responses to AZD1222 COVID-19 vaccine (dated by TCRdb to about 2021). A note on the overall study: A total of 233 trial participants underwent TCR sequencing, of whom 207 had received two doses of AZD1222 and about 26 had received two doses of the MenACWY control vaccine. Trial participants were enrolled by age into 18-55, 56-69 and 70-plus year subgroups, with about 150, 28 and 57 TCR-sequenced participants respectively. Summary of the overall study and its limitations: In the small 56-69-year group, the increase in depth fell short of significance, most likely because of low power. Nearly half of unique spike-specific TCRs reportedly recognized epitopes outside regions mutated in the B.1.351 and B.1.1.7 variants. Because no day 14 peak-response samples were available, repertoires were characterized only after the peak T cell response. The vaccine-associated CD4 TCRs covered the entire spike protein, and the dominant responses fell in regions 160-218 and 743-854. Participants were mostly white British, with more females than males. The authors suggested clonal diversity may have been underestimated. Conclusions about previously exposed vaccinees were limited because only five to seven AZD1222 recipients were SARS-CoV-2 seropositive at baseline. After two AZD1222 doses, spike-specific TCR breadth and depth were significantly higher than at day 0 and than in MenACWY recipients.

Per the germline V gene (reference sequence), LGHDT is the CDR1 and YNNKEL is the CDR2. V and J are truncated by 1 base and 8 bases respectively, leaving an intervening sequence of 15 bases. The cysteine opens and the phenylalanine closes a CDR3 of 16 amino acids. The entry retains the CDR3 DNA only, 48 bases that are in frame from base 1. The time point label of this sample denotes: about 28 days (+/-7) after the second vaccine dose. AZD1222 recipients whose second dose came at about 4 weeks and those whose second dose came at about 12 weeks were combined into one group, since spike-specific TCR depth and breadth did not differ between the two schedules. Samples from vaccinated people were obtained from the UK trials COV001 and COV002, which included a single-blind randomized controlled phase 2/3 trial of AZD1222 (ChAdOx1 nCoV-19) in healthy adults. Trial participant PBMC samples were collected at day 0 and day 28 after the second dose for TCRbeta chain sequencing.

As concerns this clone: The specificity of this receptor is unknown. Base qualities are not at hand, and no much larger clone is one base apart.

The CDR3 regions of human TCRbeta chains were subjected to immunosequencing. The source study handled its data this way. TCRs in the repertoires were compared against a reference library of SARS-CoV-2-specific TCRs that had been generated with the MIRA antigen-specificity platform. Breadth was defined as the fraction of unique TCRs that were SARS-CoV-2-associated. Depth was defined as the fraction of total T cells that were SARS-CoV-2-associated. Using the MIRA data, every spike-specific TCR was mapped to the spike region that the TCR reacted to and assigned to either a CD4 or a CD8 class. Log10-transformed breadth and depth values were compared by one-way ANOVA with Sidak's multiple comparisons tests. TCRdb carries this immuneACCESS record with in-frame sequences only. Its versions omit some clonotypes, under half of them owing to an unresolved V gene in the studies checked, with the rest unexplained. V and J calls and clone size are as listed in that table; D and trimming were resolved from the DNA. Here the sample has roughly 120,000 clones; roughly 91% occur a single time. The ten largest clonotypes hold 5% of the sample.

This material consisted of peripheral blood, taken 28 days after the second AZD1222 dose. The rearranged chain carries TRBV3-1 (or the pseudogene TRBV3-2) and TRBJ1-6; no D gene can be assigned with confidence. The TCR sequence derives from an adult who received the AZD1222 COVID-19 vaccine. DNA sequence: TGTGCCAGCAGCCAAGCAATGGGTGGAACGGATTCACCCCTCCACTTT. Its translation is CASSQAMGGTDSPLHF.